The 17 T cell receptor beta chains listed next were all sequenced from one sample in a study of T cell changes during pregnancy in multiple sclerosis. Method: immunoSEQ multiplex PCR; TCRdb's copy keeps in-frame clones and lacks some. The sample includes about 37,000 clones, approximately 90% of them seen just once. This specimen consisted of CD4+ T cells from peripheral blood mononuclear cells, obtained in the third trimester of pregnancy. These TCRs come from a female donor in good health, enrolled as a control in a pregnancy study.

The genes are TRBV30 and TRBJ2-6; possibly TRBD2 for D (6 bases). The CDR3 is made up of 15 amino acids. The V gene's germline CDR1 is GTSNPN and CDR2 SVGIG (reference sequence). Trimming removed 2 bases from V and 2 bases from J, with 10 bases in between. The CDR3 is CAWSRGSPGANVLTF. Here the CDR3 DNA reads TGTGCCTGGAGTCGGGGGTCACCTGGGGCCAACGTCCTGACTTTC. Drawing the rest from reference TRBV30 and TRBJ2-6, the complete variable domain is SQTIHQWPATLVQPVGSPLSLECTVEGTSNPNLYWYRQAAGRGLQLLFYSVGIGQISSEVPQNLSASRPQDRQFILSSKKLLLSDSGFYLCAWSRGSPGANVLTFGAGSRLTVL.

The V and J genes are TRBV12-5 and TRBJ2-3, with TRBD1 matching 9 bases. Per germline, CDR1 LGHNT and CDR2 FRNRAP. The CDR3 covers 15 residues. The ends lost 3 bases at V and 6 bases at J; junction bases unmatched: 7. CDR3 region: CASGLGTGNGDTQYF. CDR3 bases: TGTGCTAGTGGTTTAGGGACAGGGAATGGGGATACGCAGTATTTT. Combining the CDR3 with reference TRBV12-5 and TRBJ2-3 gives the whole variable domain DARVTQTPRHKVTEMGQEVTMRCQPILGHNTVFWYRQTMMQGLELLAYFRNRAPLDDSGMPKDRFSAEMPDATLATLKIQPSEPRDSAVYFCASGLGTGNGDTQYFGPGTRLTVL.

The chain employs TRBV10-3 and TRBJ2-1, with a possible D match to TRBD2 (6 bases). CDR3 length equals 12 residues. With 3 bases removed from V and 6 bases from J, the gap between germline ends came to 6 bases. Per the germline V gene, CDR1 is ENHRY and CDR2 is SYGVKD. The DNA of the CDR3 is TGTGCCATCAGTGAAGCGGGCAATGAGCAGTTCTTC. It yields the protein CAISEAGNEQFF.

This chain connects TRBV7-3 to TRBJ2-5; 7 bases fit TRBD1. Germline-derived CDR1 and CDR2 are SGHTA and FQGTGA. V gave up 5 bases and J gave up 5 bases; unmatched junction bases: 5. The CDR3 runs to 13 residues. The CDR3 DNA reads TGTGCCAGCAGCGGTACAGGGGTGGAGACCCAGTACTTC. Translated, it gives CASSGTGVETQYF. Combining the CDR3 with reference TRBV7-3 and TRBJ2-5 gives the whole variable domain GAGVSQTPSNKVTEKGKYVELRCDPISGHTALYWYRQSLGQGPEFLIYFQGTGAADDSGLPNDRFFAVRPEGSVSTLKIQRTERGDSAVYLCASSGTGVETQYFGPGTRLLVL.

In DNA, the CDR3 is TGTGCCTGGAGTGTAGTGGGGGCGGCAGATACGCAGTATTTT. It specifies CAWSVVGAADTQYF. The V and J genes are TRBV30 and TRBJ2-3; D perhaps matches TRBD1 (6 bases). The CDR3 extends over 14 amino acids. Germline lookup yields CDR1 GTSNPN and CDR2 SVGIG (reference sequence). V lost 0 bases to trimming and J lost 4 bases, with 11 bases between them.

The chain combines TRBV27 with TRBJ1-1; TRBD1 matches at 7 bases. The trim removed 5 bases at V and 5 bases at J, leaving 5 bases unmatched. Germline CDR1 reads MNHEY; CDR2 reads SMNVEV (reference sequence). This CDR3 comprises 13 residues. The CDR3 coding sequence is TGTGCCAGCAGTAACAGGGGAAGGACTGAAGCTTTCTTT. Translated, it gives CASSNRGRTEAFF.

This sequence joins TRBV19 and TRBJ2-1, with TRBD2 matching over 16 bases. Losses at the gene ends were 5 bases for V and 8 bases for J; bases not matched to a gene: 9. Looked up from germline, CDR1 is LNHDA and CDR2 is SQIVND (reference sequence). The CDR3 spans 17 residues. CDR3 sequence: CASSELGLAGGPDEQFF. In DNA form, the CDR3 reads TGTGCCAGTAGTGAACTGGGACTAGCGGGAGGGCCCGATGAGCAGTTCTTC.

The chain has TRBV5-1 and TRBJ1-4; no definite D call. V lost 5 bases, J lost 8 bases, and 13 bases lay in between. The CDR3 runs 13 residues. The germline V gene has CDR1 SGHRS and CDR2 YFSETQ. The CDR3 sequence: CASSELRGEKLFF. In DNA, the CDR3 is TGCGCCAGCAGTGAATTACGCGGAGAAAAACTGTTTTTT.

This chain uses TRBV10-2 with TRBJ1-4; TRBD1 matches 7 bases. The CDR3 is made up of 13 amino acids. Germline CDR1 WSHSY, CDR2 SAAADI. The V segment lost 8 bases and the J segment 8 bases; nucleotides outside the gene matches: 8. The CDR3 reads CASSEGAGEKLFF. Written as DNA, the CDR3 is TGCGCCAGCTCCGAGGGGGCGGGGGAAAAACTGTTTTTT.

The DNA for the CDR3 is TGCAGTGCAGGGGGAACCACCCAGTACTTC. Translation: CSAGGTTQYF. The rearrangement links TRBV20-1 to TRBJ2-5; D perhaps matches TRBD1 (6 bases). Germline CDR1 is DFQATT and CDR2 is SNEGSKA (reference sequence). This CDR3 has 10 amino acids. V was shortened by 6 bases and J by 8 bases, with 10 bases between the two germline ends.

This chain links TRBV19 with TRBJ2-1; D gene ambiguous. V lost 0 bases, J lost 0 bases, and 9 bases lay in between. This CDR3 contains 16 residues. The V gene's germline CDR1 is LNHDA and CDR2 SQIVND (reference sequence). CDR3 sequence (DNA): TGTGCCAGTAGTATAGATCTATTAAGCTCCTACAATGAGCAGTTCTTC. This codes for CASSIDLLSSYNEQFF.

This clone was observed a single time. The chain combines TRBV6-6 with TRBJ2-1; 7 bases align to TRBD2. The CDR3 totals 16 residues. V gave up 0 bases and J gave up 6 bases; unmatched junction bases: 8. The germline V gene encodes CDR1 MNHNY and CDR2 SVGAGI (reference sequence). The CDR3 bases are TGTGCCAGCAGTTACTCGAGGGAGGGCCGTTCCAATGAGCAGTTCTTC. Encoded protein: CASSYSREGRSNEQFF.

This rearrangement joins TRBV9 to TRBJ2-5; 7 nucleotides align to TRBD1. The closer fit of TRBJ2-7 to the DNA end suggests the J call may be wrong. The germline V gene encodes CDR1 SGDLS and CDR2 YYNGEE. The CDR3 is 15 amino acids. CDR3 sequence (DNA): TGTGCCAGCAGCGCCACCGGGACAGAGTACTACGAGCAGTACTTC. Protein sequence: CASSATGTEYYEQYF.

V gene TRBV5-4 combines with J gene TRBJ1-4; D uncertain. This CDR3 is 13 amino acids long. Germline loops: CDR1 SGHNT, CDR2 YYREEE (reference sequence). Trimming left V 4 bases short and J 6 bases short, with 10 bases between. CDR3 region: CASSPGSHEKLFF. The DNA for the CDR3 is TGTGCCAGCAGCCCCGGGAGTCATGAAAAACTGTTTTTT. The entire variable domain, with the rest obtained from reference TRBV5-4 and TRBJ1-4, is as follows: ETGVTQSPTHLIKTRGQQVTLRCSSQSGHNTVSWYQQALGQGPQFIFQYYREEENGRGNFPPRFSGLQFPNYSSELNVNALELDDSALYLCASSPGSHEKLFFGSGTQLSVL.

The chain has TRBV19 and TRBJ2-4; D gene uncertain. This CDR3 region has 12 residues. Per the germline V gene, CDR1 is LNHDA and CDR2 is SQIVND (reference sequence). Trimming removed 8 bases at V and 0 bases at J, with 5 bases between. CDR3 amino acids: CASSGAKNIQYF. In DNA, the CDR3 is TGTGCCAGTTCAGGAGCCAAAAACATTCAGTACTTC.

This chain links TRBV27 with TRBJ2-7, with 12 bases that match TRBD2. This CDR3 comprises 15 residues. Germline V lookup: CDR1 MNHEY, CDR2 SMNVEV (reference sequence). V was clipped by 3 bases and J by 5 bases; unmatched bases: 5. The CDR3 spells CASSFWRTSGDEQYF. The CDR3 bases are TGTGCCAGCAGTTTCTGGAGGACTAGCGGGGACGAGCAGTACTTC.

This sequence joins TRBV18 and TRBJ1-2, with 9 bases fitting TRBD1. This CDR3 is built from 15 residues. CDR1 KGHSH and CDR2 LQKENI come from the germline V gene. V lost 3 bases, J lost 5 bases, and 7 bases stayed unmatched. The CDR3 region is CASSPGTGNLYGYTF. In DNA, the CDR3 is TGTGCCAGCTCACCCGGGACAGGGAATTTGTATGGCTACACCTTC.